This entry lists 2 T cell receptor beta chains sequenced from one sample in a study of CDR3 diversity in severe acne. TCRdb used MiXCR to reprocess the PCR reads, holding one entry per CDR3 protein. The sample includes about 100,000 distinct CDR3 sequences, under 60% of them seen just once. Sequencing was performed on blood. The receptors shown here come from a male donor with acne.

V and J are TRBV2 and TRBJ1-1; perhaps TRBD1 as D (6 bases). V was shortened by 2 bases and J by 5 bases, with 9 bases between the two germline ends. CDR3 size: 13 residues. Germline CDR1 SNHLY, CDR2 FYNNEI. CDR3 DNA: TGTGCCAGCAGTGAATTCACAGGGACTGAAGCTTTCTTT. Encoded protein: CASSEFTGTEAFF.

The chain recombines TRBV19 with TRBJ2-1, with 13 bases fitting TRBD2. Germline CDR1 reads LNHDA; CDR2 reads SQIVND (reference sequence). V lost 9 bases to trimming and J lost 2 bases; unmatched junction nucleotides: 10. This CDR3 has 17 residues. Here the CDR3 DNA reads TGTGCCAGCAGCCGGACTAGCGGGAGTAAACCCTACAATGAGCAGTTCTTC. It translates to CASSRTSGSKPYNEQFF.